The source of this T cell receptor beta chain is a study of T cell clonality in common variable immunodeficiency. The CDR3 loop spans 16 amino acids. Trimming removed 3 bases at V and 9 bases at J, with 21 bases between. The germline V gene has CDR1 LNHDA and CDR2 SQIVND (reference sequence). Clones were read by immunoSEQ multiplex PCR, and TCRdb kept only the in-frame ones, dropping some. Singletons are absent from the sample, which has about 15,000 clones. On this clone: Its antigen is unknown. The CDR3 end lies 3 residues beyond the end of the read and is filled in from the germline J gene.

Findings and caveats of the study: Common variable immunodeficiency TCR beta sequences reportedly had fewer deletions and N-nucleotide insertions.

Of CVID subjects, approximately 14 were female and 29 male, mean age 40. For at least one year, all CVID subjects received replacement immunoglobulin. Material for sequencing was peripheral blood mononuclear cells. The rearrangement uses TRBV19 and TRBJ2-4, with a weak D call TRBD2 (6 bases). This TCR came from a human donor with common variable immunodeficiency. The CDR3 DNA, read in part, is TGTGCCAGTAGTATCAGCAGCATGGGGCACGGGAGCATT. Translating it yields CASSISSMGHGSI. The full CDR3 protein reads CASSISSMGHGSIQYF.